This T cell receptor (beta chain) appears in the sequencing data of a study of blood T cell repertoires in COVID-19. Study in general: Both acute and convalescent COVID-19 samples were obtained from the United States, Italy and Spain.

Germline CDR1 and CDR2: LGHDT and YNNKEL (reference sequence). The CDR3 length is 17 residues. V lost 1 base and J lost 2; bases outside the gene matches: 5. Clones were sequenced by immunoSEQ multiplex PCR, and TCRdb holds only the in-frame ones, with some missing. This table has about 140,000 clones, approximately 85% appearing once. The TCR comes from a man between 65 and 85 years old with acute or convalescent COVID-19. This rearrangement joins TRBV3-1 (or the pseudogene TRBV3-2) to TRBJ2-1; 10 bases align to TRBD1. Sequenced sample: peripheral blood. The CDR3 sequence: CASSQGDRGLTYNEQFF. The DNA for the CDR3 is TGTGCCAGCAGCCAAGGGGACAGGGGACTTACCTACAATGAGCAGTTCTTC.